This T cell receptor (beta chain) was documented in a study of regulatory T cells in long-lasting Graves disease. Study conclusions and caveats: Reduced TCR diversity was observed in persistent Graves' patients versus newly diagnosed patients. Repertoires from persistent disease leaned toward TRBV28, TRBJ1-2 and TRBJ2-5.

This clonotype was recorded many times. The antigen remains undetermined. Described time point: newly diagnosed GD, antithyroid drugs for less than 3 months. PBMC-derived RNA was used for the TCR library. EDTA tubes were used for drawing nine milliliters of peripheral blood. The CDR3 runs 12 residues. CDR1 and CDR2 (germline): MDHEN, SYDVKM. V lost 8 bases, J lost 0 bases, and 7 bases lay in between. iRepertoire HTBI primers and Arm-PCR of CDR3 regions built TCR beta libraries. TCRdb redid the calling of the multiplex PCR reads with MiXCR, one entry per CDR3 protein. The table shows a few hundred thousand distinct CDR3 sequences, with around 20% occurring only once.

Sequenced material: peripheral blood mononuclear cells (PBMCs), taken at new diagnosis, from a patient treated with antithyroid drugs. The clonotype originates from a female donor with Graves disease. The rearrangement uses TRBV28 and TRBJ1-1; D not certain. The CDR3 DNA reads TGTGCCAGCCAGTGGATGAACACTGAAGCTTTCTTT. It yields the protein CASQWMNTEAFF.